This T cell receptor beta chain appears in the sequencing data of a study of shared clonotypes between healthy human individuals. Study details: Participating donors consisted of two women and a few men aged 18 to 49.

Healthy adults negative for HIV, lacking recent acute infections or vaccinations, served as donors. Germline V CDR1 and CDR2: SGHTA, FQGTGA. The CDR3 is 14 residues long. V was cut by 4 bases and J by 3 bases, with 12 bases left in between. Clones were read by immunoSEQ multiplex PCR, and TCRdb kept only the in-frame ones, dropping some. The sample includes fewer than 600,000 clones, around 76% of them seen just once. The chain links TRBV7-3 to TRBJ1-1; possible D gene TRBD1, 6 bases. The receptor comes from a woman aged 35 to 49 in good health. Some clones in this sample may be carry-over from other donors' samples. Input material: PBMCs. The CDR3 sequence is CASSSITGYTEAFF. Written as DNA, the CDR3 is TGTGCCAGCAGCTCAATAACAGGGTACACTGAAGCTTTCTTT.